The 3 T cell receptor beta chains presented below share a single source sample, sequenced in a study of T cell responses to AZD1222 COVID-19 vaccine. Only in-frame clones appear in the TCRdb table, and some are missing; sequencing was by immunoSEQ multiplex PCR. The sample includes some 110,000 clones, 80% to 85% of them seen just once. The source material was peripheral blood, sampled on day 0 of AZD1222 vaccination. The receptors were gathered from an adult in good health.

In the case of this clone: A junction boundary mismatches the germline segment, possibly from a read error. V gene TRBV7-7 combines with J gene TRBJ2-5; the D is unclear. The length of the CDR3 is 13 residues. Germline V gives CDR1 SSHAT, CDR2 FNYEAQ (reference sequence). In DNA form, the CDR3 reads TGTGCTAGCAGCCTCCGCCAGTCGGAGACCCAGTACTTC. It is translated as CASSLRQSETQYF.

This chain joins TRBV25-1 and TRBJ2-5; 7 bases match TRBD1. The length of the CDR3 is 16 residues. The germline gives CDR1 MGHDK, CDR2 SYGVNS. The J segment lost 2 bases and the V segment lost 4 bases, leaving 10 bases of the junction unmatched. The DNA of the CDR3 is TGTGCCAGCAGTGGAACAACAGGGGAGCCTCAAGAGACCCAGTACTTC. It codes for CASSGTTGEPQETQYF.

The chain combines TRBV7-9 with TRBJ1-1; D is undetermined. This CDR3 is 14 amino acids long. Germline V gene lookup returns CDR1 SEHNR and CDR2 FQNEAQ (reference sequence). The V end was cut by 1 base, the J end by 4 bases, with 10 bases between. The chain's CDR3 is CASSLEGGGTEAFF. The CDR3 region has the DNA TGTGCCAGCAGCTTAGAGGGCGGAGGCACTGAAGCTTTCTTT. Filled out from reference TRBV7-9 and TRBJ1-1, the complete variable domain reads DTGVSQNPRHKITKRGQNVTFRCDPISEHNRLYWYRQTLGQGPEFLTYFQNEAQLEKSRLLSDRFSAERPKGSFSTLEIQRTEQGDSAMYLCASSLEGGGTEAFFGQGTRLTVV.